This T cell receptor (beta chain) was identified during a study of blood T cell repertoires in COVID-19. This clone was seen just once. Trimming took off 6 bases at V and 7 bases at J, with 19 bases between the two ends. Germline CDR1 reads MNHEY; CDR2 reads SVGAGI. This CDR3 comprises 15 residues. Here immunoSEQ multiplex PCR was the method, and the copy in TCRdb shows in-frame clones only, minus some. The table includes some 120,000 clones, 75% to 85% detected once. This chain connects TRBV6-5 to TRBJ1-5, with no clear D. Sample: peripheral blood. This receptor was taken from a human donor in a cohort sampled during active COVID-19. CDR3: CASSSTWQTGQPQHF. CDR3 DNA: TGTGCCAGCAGCTCCACGTGGCAGACGGGGCAGCCCCAGCATTTT.